This T cell receptor beta chain was captured by sequencing in a study of blood T cell repertoires in COVID-19. About the research overall: Acute and convalescent COVID-19 samples came from the United States, Italy and Spain. T cells, B-cell-depleted T cells, or PBMCs provided the cDNA or gDNA that served as material.

The V gene end was trimmed by 5 bases and the J gene end by 7 bases; junction bases not matched to a gene: 6. The germline gives CDR1 SGHNT, CDR2 YENEEA. The CDR3 contains 13 residues. Enrolled during active infection, Seattle patients were then followed longitudinally. In the study's own analysis: Amplifying reference gene primers gave estimates of nucleated cell counts. Generated by immunoSEQ multiplex PCR, the TCRdb table keeps only in-frame clones and is missing some. V and J calls and clone size are given by that table; D and trimming were obtained from the DNA. The table shows 150,000 to 200,000 clones, with approximately 93% occurring only once.

This sequence joins TRBV11-3 and TRBJ2-3; TRBD2 matches at 7 bases. The source is an older woman with COVID-19, enrolled during active disease. Sequenced: peripheral blood. The CDR3 region has the DNA TGTGCCAGCAGCCCGACGCGGGGGTATACGCAGTATTTT. Amino acids: CASSPTRGYTQYF.